Given below is one T cell receptor beta chain in context. Its specificity is unknown. The data were obtained in a study of OX40 agonist ivuxolimab in advanced cancers. General study findings and limits: There was clonal expansion of CD4+ and CD8+ blood T cells by week 6 at 0.1 to 3.0 mg/kg. Expanded clones tended on average to be more numerous among CD8+ T cells than CD4+.

Germline V gene lookup returns CDR1 SGHRS and CDR2 YFSETQ. Germline trimming cut 4 bases from V and 2 bases from J; bases unmatched to any gene: 10. CDR3 size: 16 residues. This table comes from immunoSEQ multiplex PCR, and its TCRdb copy is limited to in-frame clones, with some not included. There are tens of thousands of clones in the sample; about 90% occur only once, and under 1.5% lies in the top ten. The chain combines TRBV5-1 with TRBJ2-5, with TRBD1 matching over 8 bases. Material: CD4+ or CD8+ T cells sorted from blood, obtained in a trial of the OX40 agonist ivuxolimab. The TCR was taken from an adult with an advanced solid tumor such as melanoma, head and neck, liver or kidney cancer. The CDR3: CASSPADRGYQETQYF. Written as DNA, the CDR3 is TGCGCCAGCAGCCCGGCCGACAGGGGTTATCAAGAGACCCAGTACTTC.